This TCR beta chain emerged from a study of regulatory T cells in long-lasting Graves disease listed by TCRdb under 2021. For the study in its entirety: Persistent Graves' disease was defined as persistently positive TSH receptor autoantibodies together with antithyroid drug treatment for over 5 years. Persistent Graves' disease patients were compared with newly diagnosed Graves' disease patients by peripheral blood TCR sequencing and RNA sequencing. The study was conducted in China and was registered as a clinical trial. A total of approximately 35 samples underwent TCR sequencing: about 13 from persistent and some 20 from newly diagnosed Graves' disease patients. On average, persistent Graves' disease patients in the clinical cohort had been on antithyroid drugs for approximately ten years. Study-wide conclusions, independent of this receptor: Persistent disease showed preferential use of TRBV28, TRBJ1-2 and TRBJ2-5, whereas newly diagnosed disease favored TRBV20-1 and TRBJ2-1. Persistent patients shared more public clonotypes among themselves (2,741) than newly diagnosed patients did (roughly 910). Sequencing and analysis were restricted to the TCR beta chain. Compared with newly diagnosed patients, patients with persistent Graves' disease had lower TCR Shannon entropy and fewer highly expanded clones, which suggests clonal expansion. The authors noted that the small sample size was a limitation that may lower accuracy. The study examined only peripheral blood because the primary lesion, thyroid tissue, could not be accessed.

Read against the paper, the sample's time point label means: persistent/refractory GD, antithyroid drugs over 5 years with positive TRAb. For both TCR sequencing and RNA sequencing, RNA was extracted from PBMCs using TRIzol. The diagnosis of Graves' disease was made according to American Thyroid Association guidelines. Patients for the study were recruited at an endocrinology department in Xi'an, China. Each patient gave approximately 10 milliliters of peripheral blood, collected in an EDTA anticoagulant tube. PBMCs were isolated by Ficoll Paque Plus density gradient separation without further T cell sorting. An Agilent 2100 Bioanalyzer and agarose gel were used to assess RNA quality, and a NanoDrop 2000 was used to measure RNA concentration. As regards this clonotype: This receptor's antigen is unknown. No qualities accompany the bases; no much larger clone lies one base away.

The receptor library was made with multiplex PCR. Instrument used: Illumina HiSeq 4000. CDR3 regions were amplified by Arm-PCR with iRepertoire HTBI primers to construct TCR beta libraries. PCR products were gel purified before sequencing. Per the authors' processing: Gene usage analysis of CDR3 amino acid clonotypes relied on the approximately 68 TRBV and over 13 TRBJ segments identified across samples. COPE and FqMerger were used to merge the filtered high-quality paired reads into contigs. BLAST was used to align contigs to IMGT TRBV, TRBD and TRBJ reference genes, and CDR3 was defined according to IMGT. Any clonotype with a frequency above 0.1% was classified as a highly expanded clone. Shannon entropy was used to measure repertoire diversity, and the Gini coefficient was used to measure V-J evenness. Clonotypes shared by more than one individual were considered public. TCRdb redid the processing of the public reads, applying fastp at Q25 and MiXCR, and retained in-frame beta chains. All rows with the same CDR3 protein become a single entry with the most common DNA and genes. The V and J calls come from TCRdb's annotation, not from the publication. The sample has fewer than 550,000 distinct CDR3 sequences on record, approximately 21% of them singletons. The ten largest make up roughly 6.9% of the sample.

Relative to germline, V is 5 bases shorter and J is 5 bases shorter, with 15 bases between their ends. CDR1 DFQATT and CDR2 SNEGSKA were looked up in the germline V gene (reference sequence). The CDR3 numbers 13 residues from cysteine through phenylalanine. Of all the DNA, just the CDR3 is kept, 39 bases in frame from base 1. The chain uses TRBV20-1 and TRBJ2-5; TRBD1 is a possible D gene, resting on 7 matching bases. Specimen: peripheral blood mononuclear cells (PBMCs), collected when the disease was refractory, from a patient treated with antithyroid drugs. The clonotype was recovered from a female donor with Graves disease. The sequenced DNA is TGCAGTGCTCACAGGGGCGCGGGGGAGACCCAGTACTTC. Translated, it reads CSAHRGAGETQYF.